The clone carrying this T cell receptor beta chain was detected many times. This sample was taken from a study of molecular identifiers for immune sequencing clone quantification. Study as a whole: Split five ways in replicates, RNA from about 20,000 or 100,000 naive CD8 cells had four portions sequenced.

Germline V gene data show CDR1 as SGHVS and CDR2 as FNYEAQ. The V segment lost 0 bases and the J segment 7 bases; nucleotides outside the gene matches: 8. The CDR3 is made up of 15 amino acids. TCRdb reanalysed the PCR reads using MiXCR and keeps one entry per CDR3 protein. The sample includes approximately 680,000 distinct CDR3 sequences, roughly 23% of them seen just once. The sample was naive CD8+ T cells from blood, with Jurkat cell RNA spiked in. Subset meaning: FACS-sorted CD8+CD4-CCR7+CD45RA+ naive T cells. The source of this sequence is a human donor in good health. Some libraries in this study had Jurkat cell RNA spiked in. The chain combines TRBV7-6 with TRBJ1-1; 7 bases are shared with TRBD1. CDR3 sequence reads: CASSLAMGTEVEAFF. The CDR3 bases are TGTGCCAGCAGCTTAGCGATGGGGACAGAAGTTGAAGCTTTCTTT.